Listed below are T cell receptor beta chains from one sample, sequenced in a study of radiation and T cells in renal cell carcinoma. The method was immunoSEQ multiplex PCR; TCRdb's version includes in-frame clones alone and lacks a portion of them. This sample has just under 80,000 clones; around 85% occur once, and the top ten carry approximately 24%. Sequenced here: blood, sampled from a patient whose treatment included radiotherapy and nephrectomy. All receptors derive from a woman in her forties or fifties with renal cell carcinoma. Each CDR3 is given with its conserved first and last residue. Fields, in order: D gene, V gene, clone size, J gene, CDR3 DNA, CDR3 protein. A D gene is named only where the DNA matches it firmly. Where a row states a size, it is once, few, many or the class of an expanded clone; other rows omit it.

D: TRBD1; V: TRBV5-1; size: -; J: TRBJ2-5; DNA: TGCGCCAGCAGCGTTGGCCGGGGACAGGAAGAGACCCAGTACTTC; CDR3: CASSVGRGQEETQYF
D: TRBD1; V: TRBV27; size: -; J: TRBJ2-7; DNA: TGTGCCAGCAGTAAAACCGGGACAGGGAACTACGAGCAGTACTTC; CDR3: CASSKTGTGNYEQYF
D: -; V: TRBV7-2; size: -; J: TRBJ1-1; DNA: TGTGCCAGCAGTGCTAGGGGACAAAACACTGAAGCTTTCTTT; CDR3: CASSARGQNTEAFF
D: -; V: TRBV2; size: -; J: TRBJ2-2; DNA: TGTGCCAGCAGCGGGACGCAGGACGGGGAGCTGTTTTTT; CDR3: CASSGTQDGELFF
D: -; V: TRBV19; size: -; J: TRBJ2-1; DNA: TGTGCCAGTAGCACCTACAGGGAAACCAATGAGCAGTTCTTC; CDR3: CASSTYRETNEQFF
D: -; V: TRBV18; size: -; J: TRBJ1-5; DNA: TGTGCCAGCTCTCTCTCCGACAGTCAGCCCCAGCATTTT; CDR3: CASSLSDSQPQHF
D: TRBD1; V: TRBV7-6; size: medium-sized; J: TRBJ2-1; DNA: TGTGCCAGCAGCTTTGCGTCTTGCGGGACAGGGAGGGGGTGTGCTGAGCAGTTCTTC; CDR3: CASSFASCGTGRGCAEQFF
D: TRBD2; V: TRBV19; size: once; J: TRBJ2-5; DNA: TGTGCCAGTAGTATAGGCGGGAGTATTCAAGAGACCCAGTACTTC; CDR3: CASSIGGSIQETQYF
D: TRBD2; V: TRBV25-1; size: once; J: TRBJ2-7; DNA: TGTGCCAGCAGGGCAAGGGAGGGTTCCTACGAGCAGTACTTC; CDR3: CASRAREGSYEQYF
D: -; V: TRBV5-6; size: -; J: TRBJ2-1; DNA: TGTGCCAGCAGCTTGTATGTCGGACGGAGCTCCTACAATGAGCAGTTCTTC; CDR3: CASSLYVGRSSYNEQFF
D: -; V: TRBV9; size: few; J: TRBJ2-2; DNA: TGTGCCAGCAGCGTAGGTAGTAGCATCACCGGGGAGCTGTTTTTT; CDR3: CASSVGSSITGELFF
D: TRBD1; V: TRBV2; size: -; J: TRBJ2-3; DNA: TGTGCCAGCAGTGAAGCTGGCTCCGGGACAGGGGTAACAGATACGCAGTATTTT; CDR3: CASSEAGSGTGVTDTQYF
D: -; V: TRBV7-2; size: -; J: TRBJ2-1; DNA: TGTGCCAGCAGCTTATCAGGGGGGGCCTACAATGAGCAGTTCTTC; CDR3: CASSLSGGAYNEQFF
D: TRBD1; V: TRBV29-1; size: -; J: TRBJ1-1; DNA: TGCAGCATCCCGGGACAGGGAGGAACTGAAGCTTTCTTT; CDR3: CSIPGQGGTEAFF
D: -; V: TRBV27; size: -; J: TRBJ1-2; DNA: TGTGCCAGCAGTTTGGGACCGCACTATGGCTACACCTTC; CDR3: CASSLGPHYGYTF
D: -; V: TRBV27; size: once; J: TRBJ1-1; DNA: TGTGCCAGTGGTGGGGGTTGGACTGAAGCTTTCTTT; CDR3: CASGGGWTEAFF
D: TRBD1; V: TRBV15; size: once; J: TRBJ1-2; DNA: TGTGCCACCAGCAGAGAACGGACAGGGGCCGGCTACACCTTC; CDR3: CATSRERTGAGYTF
D: -; V: TRBV4-2; size: once; J: TRBJ1-1; DNA: TGTGCCAGCAGCCAAGATGTAGTAGGCTTTGAAGCTTTCTTT; CDR3: CASSQDVVGFEAFF
D: -; V: TRBV5-1; size: -; J: TRBJ2-7; DNA: TGCGCCAGCAGCTTGGGTTCGGGTCGCTACGAGCAGTACTTC; CDR3: CASSLGSGRYEQYF
D: -; V: TRBV7-9; size: -; J: TRBJ1-5; DNA: TGTGCCAGCAGCTTAGGGACATTGATGAATCAGCCCCAGCATTTT; CDR3: CASSLGTLMNQPQHF
D: -; V: TRBV5-8; size: -; J: TRBJ2-7; DNA: TGTGCCAGCAGCCCAGGGGACTGGCCCTACGAGCAGTACTTC; CDR3: CASSPGDWPYEQYF
D: -; V: TRBV5-4; size: -; J: TRBJ2-2; DNA: TGTGCCAGCAGTTACTCCTGGCAGGGGGAGCTGTTTTTT; CDR3: CASSYSWQGELFF
D: -; V: TRBV9; size: -; J: TRBJ1-1; DNA: TGTGCCAGCAGCGTAGCCCCCCATACACGGGAAGCTTTCTTT; CDR3: CASSVAPHTREAFF
D: -; V: TRBV4-3; size: -; J: TRBJ2-5; DNA: TGCGCCAGCAGCCCTCAGGGTACGGAGACCCAGTACTTC; CDR3: CASSPQGTETQYF
D: -; V: TRBV18; size: -; J: TRBJ2-1; DNA: TGTGCCAGCTACAGGGGAGGAGGTCTCAATGAGCAGTTCTTC; CDR3: CASYRGGGLNEQFF
D: -; V: TRBV5-1; size: -; J: TRBJ1-1; DNA: TGCGCCAGCAGCTCCCTGGCGCAGGGGAACACTGAAGCTTTCTTT; CDR3: CASSSLAQGNTEAFF
D: -; V: TRBV27; size: -; J: TRBJ1-2; DNA: TGTGCCAGCAGCTCCCTCCCTGCTAACTATGGCTACACCTTC; CDR3: CASSSLPANYGYTF
D: -; V: TRBV27; size: -; J: TRBJ2-5; DNA: TGTGCCAGCAGTTCCCCGGGGGAGACCCAGTACTTC; CDR3: CASSSPGETQYF
D: -; V: TRBV5-1; size: -; J: TRBJ1-1; DNA: TGCGCCAGCAGCTTGTCCGGGATCGGGAACACTGAAGCTTTCTTT; CDR3: CASSLSGIGNTEAFF
D: -; V: TRBV19; size: once; J: TRBJ1-1; DNA: TGTGCCAGTACCCTAGGGGCAGGGCTACCCAGGGATGAAGCTTTCTTT; CDR3: CASTLGAGLPRDEAFF
D: -; V: TRBV7-2; size: once; J: TRBJ2-7; DNA: TGTGCCAGCAGCTTAAGTCAGGGGCTCTACGAGCAGTACTTC; CDR3: CASSLSQGLYEQYF
D: TRBD2; V: TRBV9; size: -; J: TRBJ2-3; DNA: TGTGCCAGCAGCCCCACGTGGGCTAGCGGGAGATTGGATACGCAGTATTTT; CDR3: CASSPTWASGRLDTQYF
D: TRBD2; V: TRBV19; size: -; J: TRBJ2-5; DNA: TGTGCCAGTAAGGCTAGCGGGACAGAGACCCAGTACTTC; CDR3: CASKASGTETQYF
D: TRBD2; V: TRBV5-1; size: -; J: TRBJ2-7; DNA: TGCGCCAGCAGCTTGGCGCAGACTAGCGGGGGGTCCTCCGAGCAGTACTTC; CDR3: CASSLAQTSGGSSEQYF
D: TRBD2; V: TRBV11-2; size: -; J: TRBJ2-1; DNA: TGTGCCAGCAGCTTAGGAGGGCTAGCGGGATACAATGAGCAGTTCTTC; CDR3: CASSLGGLAGYNEQFF
D: -; V: TRBV9; size: -; J: TRBJ2-7; DNA: TGTGCCAGCAGCGTAGATTTGGACCCCCTCTACGAGCAGTACTTC; CDR3: CASSVDLDPLYEQYF
D: TRBD2; V: TRBV30; size: -; J: TRBJ2-1; DNA: TGTGCCTGGAGTACCGCGGGGGGAGCCTACAATGAGCAGTTCTTC; CDR3: CAWSTAGGAYNEQFF
D: -; V: TRBV2; size: few; J: TRBJ1-1; DNA: TGTGCCAGCAGGATACAAGATCCCAAAGCTTTCTTT; CDR3: CASRIQDPKAFF
D: -; V: TRBV6-5; size: -; J: TRBJ2-3; DNA: TGTGCCAGCAGACGAACTAACACAGATACGCAGTATTTT; CDR3: CASRRTNTDTQYF
D: -; V: TRBV18; size: -; J: TRBJ2-7; DNA: TGTGCCAGCTCACCACGTCTTACTCAGGGCGACTCCCCCTACGAGCAGTACTTC; CDR3: CASSPRLTQGDSPYEQYF
D: -; V: TRBV9; size: -; J: TRBJ2-5; DNA: TGTGCCAGCAGCGTAGGGGGGACACAAGAGACCCAGTACTTC; CDR3: CASSVGGTQETQYF
D: -; V: TRBV9; size: -; J: TRBJ1-5; DNA: TGTGCCAGCAGCGTAGGCTGGGTCAGCAATCAGCCCCAGCATTTT; CDR3: CASSVGWVSNQPQHF
D: -; V: TRBV6-5; size: -; J: TRBJ2-7; DNA: TGTGCCAGCAGCCCAACAGGGGGGGGAAGCTACGAGCAGTACTTC; CDR3: CASSPTGGGSYEQYF
D: -; V: TRBV9; size: once; J: TRBJ2-1; DNA: TGTGCCAGCAGCGTAGGGGGCGGCAGGGCATCCTACAATGAGCAGTTCTTC; CDR3: CASSVGGGRASYNEQFF
D: TRBD2; V: TRBV5-1; size: -; J: TRBJ2-1; DNA: TGCGCCAGCAGCTTGACTAGCGGGAGGGGATCGGGGGAGCAGTTCTTC; CDR3: CASSLTSGRGSGEQFF
D: -; V: TRBV28; size: once; J: TRBJ1-3; DNA: TGTGCCAGCAGTTCCCCCCCGGGAAACACCATATATTTT; CDR3: CASSSPPGNTIYF
D: -; V: TRBV7-2; size: -; J: TRBJ2-7; DNA: TGTGCCAGCAGCGGGATGGGACACCTTTACTCCTACGAGCAGTACTTC; CDR3: CASSGMGHLYSYEQYF